These 25 T cell receptor beta chains share one sample of origin, sequenced in a study of cytomegalovirus exposure and HLA in healthy donors. Vbeta (60) and Jbeta (13) primers were used in the PCR. Using immunoSEQ multiplex PCR, the repertoire was profiled, and TCRdb retains in-frame clones only, with some absent. This repertoire shows 90,000 to 130,000 clones, 79% found once; its top ten account for around 3%. Input material: PBMCs. Source of these receptors: a woman aged 18-29 years in good health and CMV-seropositive.

This chain uses TRBV7-9 with TRBJ1-5; tentative D call: TRBD1 (6 bases). The CDR3 sequence is 15 residues long. V shed 1 base and J shed 6 bases, with 13 bases lying between them. The germline CDR1 and CDR2 sequences are SEHNR and FQNEAQ (reference sequence). In nucleotides, the CDR3 is TGTGCCAGCAGCTTAGGGTGGGGGGGGCCTCAGCCCCAGCATTTT. Translated, it gives CASSLGWGGPQPQHF.

The genes are TRBV2 and TRBJ1-5; TRBD1 matches 9 bases. V was pared by 4 bases and J by 3 bases, with 7 bases of the junction left unmatched. Germline values: CDR1 SNHLY, CDR2 FYNNEI. This CDR3 has 16 residues. The CDR3 DNA reads as TGTGCCAGCAGTGCGCTGGGACAGGGTGACAATCAGCCCCAGCATTTT. Amino acids: CASSALGQGDNQPQHF.

The genes are TRBV19 and TRBJ2-5; 9 bases map to TRBD2. The DNA end lines up better with TRBJ2-7; the J call may be wrong. The CDR3 extends over 14 amino acids. The V gene's germline CDR1 is LNHDA and CDR2 SQIVND (reference sequence). CDR3 nucleotide sequence: TGTGCCAGTAGTATTACTCGGACTAGCGTCGAGCAGTACTTC. Protein sequence: CASSITRTSVEQYF.

A remark on this clone: The junction and the germline gene differ at one end; a read error may be behind it. V usage is TRBV7-6 and J usage is TRBJ2-7; D is ambiguous. This CDR3 comprises 11 residues. The germline V gene has CDR1 SGHVS and CDR2 FNYEAQ. The CDR3 loop reads CASILRSEQYF. CDR3 bases: TGTGCCAGCATCTTACGGTCCGAGCAGTACTTC.

CDR3 nucleotides: TGTGCCAGCGCCAAGCAGGTCACCGGGGAGCTGTTTTTT. Its protein is CASAKQVTGELFF. V usage is TRBV27 and J usage is TRBJ2-2, with D unclear. The CDR3 length is 13 residues. Trimming cost V 8 bases and J 4 bases, with 11 bases left between them. Germline V gene lookup returns CDR1 MNHEY and CDR2 SMNVEV (reference sequence).

This sequence joins TRBV9 and TRBJ2-1; no clear D gene. V dropped 0 bases and J dropped 4 bases, with 8 bases sitting between them. There are 14 residues in the CDR3. Germline CDR1 and CDR2: SGDLS and YYNGEE. CDR3 sequence (DNA): TGTGCCAGCAGCGTAGGAGAGATTTACAATGAGCAGTTCTTC. It codes for CASSVGEIYNEQFF.

The chain employs TRBV5-6 and TRBJ2-5; perhaps TRBD1 as D (6 bases). V dropped 3 bases and J dropped 1 base, with 16 bases sitting between them. This CDR3 is built from 16 residues. CDR1 and CDR2 from the germline V gene are SGHDT and YYEEEE. This CDR3 reads CASSWTLGQSQETQYF. The CDR3 DNA reads as TGTGCCAGCAGCTGGACCCTCGGACAGTCCCAAGAGACCCAGTACTTC.

The rearrangement uses TRBV6-6 and TRBJ1-5; D is possibly TRBD1 (6 bases). V shed 5 bases and J shed 5 bases, with 13 bases lying between them. From germline, CDR1 is MNHNY and CDR2 SVGAGI (reference sequence). The length of the CDR3 is 14 residues. The CDR3 spells CASSKDRRDQPQHF. CDR3 nucleotides: TGTGCCAGCAGTAAGGACAGAAGGGATCAGCCCCAGCATTTT.

V usage is TRBV6-5 and J usage is TRBJ1-1; D call uncertain. Looked up from germline, CDR1 is MNHEY and CDR2 is SVGAGI. V was shortened by 4 bases and J by 0 bases, with 15 bases between the two germline ends. This CDR3 spans 16 amino acids. The DNA for the CDR3 is TGTGCCAGCAGTTCCACTAGGACGGGGATGAACACTGAAGCTTTCTTT. Its protein product is CASSSTRTGMNTEAFF.

This sequence joins TRBV7-3 and TRBJ1-1, with a possible D match to TRBD1 (5 bases). Germline CDR1 is SGHTA and CDR2 is FQGTGA. The CDR3 covers 15 residues. Trimming left V 2 bases short and J 0 bases short, with 10 bases between. For the CDR3, the DNA is TGTGCCAGCAGCTTATGGGGCGGATTGAACACTGAAGCTTTCTTT. It is translated as CASSLWGGLNTEAFF.

The chain is built from TRBV7-8 and TRBJ2-1; TRBD1 is a possible D gene (5 bases). The V gene lost 0 bases and the J gene lost 11 bases, with 17 bases spanning the gap. The CDR3 has 15 residues. CDR1 is SGHVS, CDR2 FQNEAQ, per germline. CDR3 nucleotides: TGTGCCAGCAGCTTAGCGCGCGGCAGGGTGATCAAGCAGTTCTTC. Residues: CASSLARGRVIKQFF. Drawing the rest from reference TRBV7-8 and TRBJ2-1, the complete variable domain is GAGVSQSPRYKVAKRGQDVALRCDPISGHVSLFWYQQALGQGPEFLTYFQNEAQLDKSGLPSDRFFAERPEGSVSTLKIQRTQQEDSAVYLCASSLARGRVIKQFFGPGTRLTVL.

The rearrangement links TRBV7-3 to TRBJ2-7; D gene ambiguous. CDR3 length: 13 amino acids. Trimming removed 5 bases from V and 2 bases from J, with 10 bases in between. In germline, CDR1 is SGHTA, CDR2 FQGTGA. DNA of the CDR3: TGTGCCAGCAGCATTGACGGAGCCTACGAGCAGTACTTC. As protein: CASSIDGAYEQYF. Full variable domain (remainder filled in from reference TRBV7-3 and TRBJ2-7): GAGVSQTPSNKVTEKGKYVELRCDPISGHTALYWYRQSLGQGPEFLIYFQGTGAADDSGLPNDRFFAVRPEGSVSTLKIQRTERGDSAVYLCASSIDGAYEQYFGPGTRLTVT.

The chain couples TRBV2 to TRBJ2-3; 13 bases match TRBD2. With V trimmed by 6 bases and J by 2 bases, 5 bases remained unmatched. Germline V gives CDR1 SNHLY, CDR2 FYNNEI. The CDR3 loop spans 16 amino acids. The CDR3 is CASRWGLAGLTDTQYF. CDR3 in DNA: TGTGCCAGCAGATGGGGACTAGCGGGACTCACAGATACGCAGTATTTT.

This clone was seen once. The J gene is TRBJ2-1, the V gene TRBV6-1, with 14 positions matching TRBD2. This CDR3 contains 17 residues. J lost 0 bases, V lost 3 bases, and 1 base had no gene match. Germline CDR1 is MNHNS and CDR2 is SASEGT. The CDR3 is CASSEGLAGDSYNEQFF. In DNA, the CDR3 is TGTGCCAGCAGTGAGGGACTAGCGGGAGACTCCTACAATGAGCAGTTCTTC.

The V gene is TRBV6-6, the J gene TRBJ1-2, with D uncertain. The germline V gene encodes CDR1 MNHNY and CDR2 SVGAGI (reference sequence). CDR3 size: 14 residues. V lost 10 bases to trimming and J lost 4 bases, with 19 bases between them. The CDR3 is CATSRPLGAYGYTF. CDR3 sequence (DNA): TGTGCCACCTCCCGGCCGCTAGGAGCCTATGGCTACACCTTC.

The chain uses TRBV18 and TRBJ2-7, with a possible D match to TRBD1 (6 bases). The CDR3 sequence is 13 residues long. Germline lookup yields CDR1 KGHSH and CDR2 LQKENI. The V and J ends lost 8 bases and 0 bases respectively, with 11 bases between them. This CDR3 reads CASTRDTSYEQYF. Written as DNA, the CDR3 is TGTGCCAGCACCCGGGACACCTCCTACGAGCAGTACTTC.

V gene TRBV30 combines with J gene TRBJ2-1; a weak D match, TRBD1 (5 bases). Trimming took off 2 bases at V and 0 bases at J, with 8 bases between the two ends. CDR1 is GTSNPN and CDR2 is SVGIG in the germline V gene (reference sequence). The CDR3 totals 14 residues. CDR3 bases: TGTGCCTGGAGTCAGGGTCCCTCCTACAATGAGCAGTTCTTC. Translated, it gives CAWSQGPSYNEQFF.

The sample holds one count of this clone. J is TRBJ2-7 and V is TRBV27, with 7 bases lining up with TRBD2. The CDR3 covers 15 residues. V shed 11 bases, J shed 2 bases, and the junction held 15 bases outside the gene matches. From germline, CDR1 is MNHEY and CDR2 SMNVEV (reference sequence). The CDR3 spells CASQKVASGPYEQYF. The CDR3 region has the DNA TGTGCCTCCCAGAAGGTGGCTAGCGGCCCCTACGAGCAGTACTTC.

The chain joins TRBV14 to TRBJ1-1; D not resolved. In germline, CDR1 is SGHDN, CDR2 FVKESK. Trimming left V 5 bases short and J 1 base short, with 8 bases between. The CDR3 is 13 amino acids. DNA for the CDR3: TGTGCCAGCAGCGCGCGATGGAACACTGAAGCTTTCTTT. It specifies CASSARWNTEAFF. The variable domain in full, with the rest retrieved from reference TRBV14 and TRBJ1-1, is EAGVTQFPSHSVIEKGQTVTLRCDPISGHDNLYWYRRVMGKEIKFLLHFVKESKQDESGMPNNRFLAERTGGTYSTLKVQPAELEDSGVYFCASSARWNTEAFFGQGTRLTVV.

The chain links TRBV6-1 to TRBJ2-2; D ambiguous. The V gene lost 4 bases and the J gene lost 1 base, with 7 bases spanning the gap. This CDR3 comprises 14 residues. Per the germline V gene, CDR1 is MNHNS and CDR2 is SASEGT. The CDR3 reads CASSASWNTGELFF. The CDR3 nucleotides are TGTGCCAGCAGTGCGTCCTGGAACACCGGGGAGCTGTTTTTT.

The CDR3 DNA reads as TGCGCCAGCAGCCACGGACAGGGACGGAGGACTGAAGCTTTCTTT. Its protein product is CASSHGQGRRTEAFF. The gene calls are TRBV4-1 and TRBJ1-1, with 8 bases aligning to TRBD1. V lost 3 bases, J lost 5 bases, and 8 bases stayed unmatched. From germline, CDR1 is MGHRA and CDR2 YSYEKL. The CDR3 is 15 amino acids.

V gene TRBV6-1 combines with J gene TRBJ2-3; D is ambiguous. CDR3 length equals 13 residues. The germline V gene encodes CDR1 MNHNS and CDR2 SASEGT. V was trimmed by 4 bases and J by 3 bases, leaving 8 bases between them. The CDR3 protein is CASSVEATDTQYF. In nucleotides, the CDR3 is TGTGCCAGCAGTGTTGAGGCGACAGATACGCAGTATTTT.

This rearrangement joins TRBV28 to TRBJ2-1; 7 bases match TRBD2. The germline V gene encodes CDR1 MDHEN and CDR2 SYDVKM. The CDR3 has 15 amino acids. The V and J ends lost 7 bases and 7 bases, in that order; junction bases with no gene match: 13. Here the CDR3 DNA reads TGTGCCAGCACCTTCCGGGGGGAGAAAAGAAATGAGCAGTTCTTC. This translates into CASTFRGEKRNEQFF.

J is TRBJ2-2 and V is TRBV4-1; tentative D call: TRBD2 (6 bases). The ends were cut back, 5 bases at V and 2 bases at J, with 12 bases in the middle. The CDR3 runs to 15 residues. CDR1 and CDR2 from the germline V gene are MGHRA and YSYEKL. DNA of the CDR3: TGCGCCAGCAGCTACCCCGGGACTAACACCGGGGAGCTGTTTTTT. The encoded protein is CASSYPGTNTGELFF.

The chain is built from TRBV5-1 and TRBJ1-3; D perhaps matches TRBD1 (6 bases). The CDR3 is 15 amino acids. The V end lost 4 bases, the J end lost 0 bases, and 11 bases lay between the germline ends. CDR1 and CDR2 from the germline V gene are SGHRS and YFSETQ. CDR3 sequence: CASSTGQTSGNTIYF. The DNA for the CDR3 is TGCGCCAGCAGCACTGGACAGACCTCTGGAAACACCATATATTTT.